The entry below describes one T cell receptor (beta chain). Its antigen is currently unknown. Every patient relapsed after autologous stem cell transplantation, and brentuximab vedotin exposure varied. Relapsed/refractory classical Hodgkin lymphoma patients had complete, partial or progressive responses. The source of the sample is a study of PD-1 blockade in classical Hodgkin lymphoma. At the level of the study: Patients received nivolumab 3 mg/kg intravenously every 2 weeks. Whole-study findings and limits: Those patients who began receiving nivolumab less than 1 year after ASCT had lower diversity, and they were excluded. TCR diversity in CD4+, not CD8+, cells rose significantly by C4D1.

TCRdb's copy holds only in-frame clones and misses some; the assay was immunoSEQ multiplex PCR. Here the sample spans about 31,000 clones, around 71% being singletons. The starting material was peripheral blood mononuclear cells (PBMCs), obtained before the second cycle of nivolumab. The TCR sequence derives from a human donor with classical Hodgkin lymphoma.

CDR3 nucleotide sequence: TGCGCCAGCAGCCCCTTTGTGCCGGGACTAGCGGGGGCTACATACGAGCAGTACTTC. Translation gives CASSPFVPGLAGATYEQYF. V is TRBV4-1 and J is TRBJ2-7; 14 nucleotides agree with TRBD2. The germline V gene has CDR1 MGHRA and CDR2 YSYEKL. This CDR3 has 19 amino acids. V lost 4 bases and J lost 4; bases outside the gene matches: 15.